This T cell receptor (beta chain) is drawn from a study of T-cell reconstitution after alpha-beta-depleted transplantation in children. Study-wide results and caveats: Most T-cell counts and diversity one year after the transplant came from T cells that were newly produced. Expanded clones from the graft, numbering several hundred, reportedly supplied alpha-beta T cells about two months after transplant. Some patients owed their high day-60 TCRbeta diversity to surviving recipient T cells and thymic progenitors.

Library preparation (for TCRbeta) was performed with unique molecular identifiers. Using its own MiXCR run on the PCR reads, TCRdb lists one record per CDR3 protein. There are 300,000 to 350,000 distinct CDR3 sequences in the sample; approximately 23% occur only once, and approximately 10% lies in the top ten. This clonotype was seen a few times. Antigen: not known. There are 15 residues in the CDR3. V lost 4 bases to trimming and J lost 5 bases, with 17 bases between them. Specimen: PBMCs, mostly from graft donor cells, collected 180 days after TCRalphabeta/CD19-depleted stem cell transplant. V usage is TRBV12-3 or TRBV12-4 and J usage is TRBJ1-2, with TRBD1 as a possible D gene (6 bases). The receptor was isolated from a male patient between 5 and 17 years old who had a stem cell transplant for acute lymphoblastic leukemia, so the T cells may come from the graft donor. The CDR3 nucleotides are TGTGCCAGCAGTTCCCGGACAGCGGACTTGTATGGCTACACCTTC. Translating it yields CASSSRTADLYGYTF.